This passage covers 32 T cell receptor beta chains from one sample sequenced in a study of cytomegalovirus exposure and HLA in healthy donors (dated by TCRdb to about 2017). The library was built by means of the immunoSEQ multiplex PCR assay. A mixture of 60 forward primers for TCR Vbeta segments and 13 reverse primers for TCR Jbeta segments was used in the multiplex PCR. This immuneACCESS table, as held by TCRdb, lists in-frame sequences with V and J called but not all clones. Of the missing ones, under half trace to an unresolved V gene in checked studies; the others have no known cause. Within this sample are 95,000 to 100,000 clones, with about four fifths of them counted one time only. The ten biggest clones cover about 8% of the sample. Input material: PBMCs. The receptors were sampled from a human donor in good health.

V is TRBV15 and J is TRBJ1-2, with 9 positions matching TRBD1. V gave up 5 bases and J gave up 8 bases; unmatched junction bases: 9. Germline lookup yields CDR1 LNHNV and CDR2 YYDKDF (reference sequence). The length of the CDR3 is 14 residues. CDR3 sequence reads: CATSSGQGVGGYTF. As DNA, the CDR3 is TGTGCCACCAGCTCGGGACAGGGTGTTGGCGGCTACACCTTC.

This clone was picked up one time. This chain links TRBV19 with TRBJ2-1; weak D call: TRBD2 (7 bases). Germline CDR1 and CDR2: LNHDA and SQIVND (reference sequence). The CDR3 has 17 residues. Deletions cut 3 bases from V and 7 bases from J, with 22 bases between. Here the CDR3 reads CASSMPRTGGLFNEQFF. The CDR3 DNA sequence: TGTGCCAGTAGTATGCCCCGAACGGGGGGCCTGTTTAATGAGCAGTTCTTC.

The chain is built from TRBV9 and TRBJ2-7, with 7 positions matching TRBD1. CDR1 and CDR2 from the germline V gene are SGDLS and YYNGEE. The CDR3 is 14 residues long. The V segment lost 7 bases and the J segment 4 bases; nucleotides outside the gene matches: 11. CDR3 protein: CASSPGTVNYEQYF. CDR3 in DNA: TGTGCCAGCTCCCCCGGGACAGTTAATTACGAGCAGTACTTC.

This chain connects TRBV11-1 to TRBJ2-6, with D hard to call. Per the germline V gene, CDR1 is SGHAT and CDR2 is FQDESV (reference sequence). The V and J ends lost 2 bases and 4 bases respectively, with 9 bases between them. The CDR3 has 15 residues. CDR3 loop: CASSLLGSGANVLTF. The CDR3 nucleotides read TGTGCCAGCAGCTTATTGGGCTCCGGGGCCAACGTCCTGACTTTC. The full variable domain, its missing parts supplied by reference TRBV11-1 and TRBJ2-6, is EAEVAQSPRYKITEKSQAVAFWCDPISGHATLYWYRQILGQGPELLVQFQDESVVDDSQLPKDRFSAERLKGVDSTLKIQPAELGDSAMYLCASSLLGSGANVLTFGAGSRLTVL.

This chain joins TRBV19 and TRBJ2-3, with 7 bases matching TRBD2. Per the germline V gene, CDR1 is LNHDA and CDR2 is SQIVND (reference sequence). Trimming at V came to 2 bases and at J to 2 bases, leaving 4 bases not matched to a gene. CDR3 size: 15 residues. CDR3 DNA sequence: TGTGCCAGTAGTATAATCCGGGACTACACAGATACGCAGTATTTT. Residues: CASSIIRDYTDTQYF.

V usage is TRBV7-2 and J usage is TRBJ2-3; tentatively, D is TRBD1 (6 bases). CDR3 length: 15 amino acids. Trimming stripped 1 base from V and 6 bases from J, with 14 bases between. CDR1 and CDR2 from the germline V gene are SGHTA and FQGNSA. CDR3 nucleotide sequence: TGTGCCAGCAGCTTAGGGACAGAAACAGGGGATACGCAGTATTTT. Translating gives CASSLGTETGDTQYF.

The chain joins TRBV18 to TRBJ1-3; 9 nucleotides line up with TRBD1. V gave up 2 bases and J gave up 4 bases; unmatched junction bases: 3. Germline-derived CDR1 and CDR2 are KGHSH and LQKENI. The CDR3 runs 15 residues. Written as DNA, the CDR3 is TGTGCCAGCTCACCAGGGACAGGGACCGGAAACACCATATATTTT. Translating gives CASSPGTGTGNTIYF. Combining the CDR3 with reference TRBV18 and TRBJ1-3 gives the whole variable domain NAGVMQNPRHLVRRRGQEARLRCSPMKGHSHVYWYRQLPEEGLKFMVYLQKENIIDESGMPKERFSAEFPKEGPSILRIQQVVRGDSAAYFCASSPGTGTGNTIYFGEGSWLTVV.

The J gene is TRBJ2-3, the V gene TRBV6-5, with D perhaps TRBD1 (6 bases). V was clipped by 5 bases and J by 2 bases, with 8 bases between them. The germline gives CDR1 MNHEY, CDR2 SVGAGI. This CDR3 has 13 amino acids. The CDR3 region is CASSRGTTDTQYF. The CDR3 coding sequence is TGTGCCAGCAGTAGGGGGACCACAGATACGCAGTATTTT.

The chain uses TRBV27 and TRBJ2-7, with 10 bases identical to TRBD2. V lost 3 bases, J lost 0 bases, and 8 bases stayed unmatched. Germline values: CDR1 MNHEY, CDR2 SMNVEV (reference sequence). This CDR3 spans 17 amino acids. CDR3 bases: TGTGCCAGCAGTTTGGCTCCGGGACTAGCGACCTCCTACGAGCAGTACTTC. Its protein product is CASSLAPGLATSYEQYF.

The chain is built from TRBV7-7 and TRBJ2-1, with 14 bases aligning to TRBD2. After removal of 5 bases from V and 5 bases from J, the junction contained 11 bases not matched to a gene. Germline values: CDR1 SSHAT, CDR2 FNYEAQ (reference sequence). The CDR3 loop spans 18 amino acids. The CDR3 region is CASSLTSGGAPEHNEQFF. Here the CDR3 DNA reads TGTGCCAGCAGCCTGACTAGCGGGGGGGCCCCGGAGCACAATGAGCAGTTCTTC.

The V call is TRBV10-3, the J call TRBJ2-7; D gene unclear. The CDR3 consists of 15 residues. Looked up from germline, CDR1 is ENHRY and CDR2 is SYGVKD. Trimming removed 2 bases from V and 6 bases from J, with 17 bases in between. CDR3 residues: CAISEPAGPSGEQYF. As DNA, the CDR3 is TGTGCCATCAGTGAGCCGGCAGGTCCTTCCGGCGAGCAGTACTTC.

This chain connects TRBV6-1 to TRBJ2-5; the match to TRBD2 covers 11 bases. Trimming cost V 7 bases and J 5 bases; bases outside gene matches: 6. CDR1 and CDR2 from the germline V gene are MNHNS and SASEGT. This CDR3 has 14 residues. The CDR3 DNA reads TGTGCCAGCATGACTAGCGGGGTCTGGGAGACCCAGTACTTC. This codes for CASMTSGVWETQYF.

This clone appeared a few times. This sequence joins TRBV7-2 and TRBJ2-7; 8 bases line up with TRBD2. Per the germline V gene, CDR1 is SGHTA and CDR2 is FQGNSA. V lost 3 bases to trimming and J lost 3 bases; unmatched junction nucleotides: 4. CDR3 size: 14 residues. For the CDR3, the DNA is TGTGCCAGCAGCTTTAGCGGGATCGTCTACGAGCAGTACTTC. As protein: CASSFSGIVYEQYF. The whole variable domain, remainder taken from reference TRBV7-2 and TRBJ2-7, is GAGVSQSPSNKVTEKGKDVELRCDPISGHTALYWYRQSLGQGLEFLIYFQGNSAPDKSGLPSDRFSAERTGGSVSTLTIQRTQQEDSAVYLCASSFSGIVYEQYFGPGTRLTVT.

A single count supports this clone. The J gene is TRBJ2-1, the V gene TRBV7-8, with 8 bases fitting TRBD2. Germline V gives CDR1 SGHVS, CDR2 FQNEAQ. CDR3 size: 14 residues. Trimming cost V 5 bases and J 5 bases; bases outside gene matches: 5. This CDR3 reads CASSSSGANNEQFF. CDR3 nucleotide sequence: TGTGCCAGCAGCAGTAGCGGGGCAAACAATGAGCAGTTCTTC.

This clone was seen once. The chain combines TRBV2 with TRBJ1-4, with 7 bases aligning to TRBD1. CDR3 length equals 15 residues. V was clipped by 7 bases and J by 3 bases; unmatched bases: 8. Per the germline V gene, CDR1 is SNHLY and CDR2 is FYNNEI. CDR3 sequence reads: CASTLQGQSNEKLFF. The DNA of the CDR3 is TGTGCCAGCACTCTCCAGGGACAGTCTAATGAAAAACTGTTTTTT.

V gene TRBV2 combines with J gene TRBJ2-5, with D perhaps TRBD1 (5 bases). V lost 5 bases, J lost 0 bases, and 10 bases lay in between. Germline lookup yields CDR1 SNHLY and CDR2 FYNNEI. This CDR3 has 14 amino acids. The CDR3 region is CASSQPGYQETQYF. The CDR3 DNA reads TGTGCCAGCAGTCAACCAGGGTACCAAGAGACCCAGTACTTC.

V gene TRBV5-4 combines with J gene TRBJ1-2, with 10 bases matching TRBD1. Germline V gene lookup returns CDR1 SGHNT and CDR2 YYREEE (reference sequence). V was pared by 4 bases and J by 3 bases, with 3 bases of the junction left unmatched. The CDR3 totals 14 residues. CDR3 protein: CASSPGQGYYGYTF. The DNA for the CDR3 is TGTGCCAGCAGCCCGGGACAGGGGTACTATGGCTACACCTTC.

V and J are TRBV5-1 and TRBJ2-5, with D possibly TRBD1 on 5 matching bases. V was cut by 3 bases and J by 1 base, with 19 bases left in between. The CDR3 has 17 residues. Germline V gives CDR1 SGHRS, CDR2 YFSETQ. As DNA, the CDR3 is TGCGCCAGCAGCTCATCTCAGGGTCTTAATCCCCAAGAGACCCAGTACTTC. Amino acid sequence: CASSSSQGLNPQETQYF.

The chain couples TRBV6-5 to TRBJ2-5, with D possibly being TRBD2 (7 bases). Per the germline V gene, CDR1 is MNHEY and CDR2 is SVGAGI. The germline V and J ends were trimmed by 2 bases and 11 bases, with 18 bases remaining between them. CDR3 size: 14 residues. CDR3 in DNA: TGTGCCAGCAGTTACGACCGAACGGGGGGCGGGCAGTACTTC. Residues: CASSYDRTGGGQYF.

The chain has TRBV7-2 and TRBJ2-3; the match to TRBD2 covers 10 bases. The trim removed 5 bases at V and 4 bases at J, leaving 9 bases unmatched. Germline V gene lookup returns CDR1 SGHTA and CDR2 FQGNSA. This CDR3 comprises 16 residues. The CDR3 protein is CASSEMGAGGSDTQYF. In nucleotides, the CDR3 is TGTGCCAGCAGCGAGATGGGAGCGGGAGGGTCAGATACGCAGTATTTT.

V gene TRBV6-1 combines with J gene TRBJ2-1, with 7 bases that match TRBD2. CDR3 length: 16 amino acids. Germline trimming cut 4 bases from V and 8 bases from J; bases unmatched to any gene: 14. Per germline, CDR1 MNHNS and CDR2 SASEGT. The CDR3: CASSAHIGRPSDEQFF. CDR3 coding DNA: TGTGCCAGCAGTGCCCACATCGGGAGGCCCTCGGATGAGCAGTTCTTC.

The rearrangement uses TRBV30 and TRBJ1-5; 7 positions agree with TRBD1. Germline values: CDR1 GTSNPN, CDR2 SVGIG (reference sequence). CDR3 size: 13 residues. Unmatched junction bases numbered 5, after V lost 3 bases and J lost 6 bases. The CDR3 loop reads CAWSEQGIQPQHF. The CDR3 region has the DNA TGTGCCTGGAGCGAACAGGGGATTCAGCCCCAGCATTTT.

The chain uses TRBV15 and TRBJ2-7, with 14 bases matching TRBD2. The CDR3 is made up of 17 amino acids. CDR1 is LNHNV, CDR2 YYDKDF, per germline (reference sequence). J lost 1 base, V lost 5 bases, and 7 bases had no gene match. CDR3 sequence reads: CATSPMGLAGESYEQYF. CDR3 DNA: TGTGCCACCAGCCCAATGGGACTAGCGGGGGAGTCCTACGAGCAGTACTTC.

The CDR3 protein is CSARENRGAFF. In nucleotides, the CDR3 is TGCAGTGCTAGAGAGAACAGGGGAGCTTTCTTT. The genes are TRBV20-1 and TRBJ1-1; 7 nucleotides agree with TRBD1. Trimming removed 0 bases from V and 10 bases from J; junction bases left unmatched: 2. The CDR3 runs to 11 residues. CDR1 is DFQATT and CDR2 is SNEGSKA in the germline V gene (reference sequence).

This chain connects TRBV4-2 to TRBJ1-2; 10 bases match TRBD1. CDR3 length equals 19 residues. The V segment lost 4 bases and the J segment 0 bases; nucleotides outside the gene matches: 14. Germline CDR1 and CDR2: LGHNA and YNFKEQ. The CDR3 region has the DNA TGTGCCAGCAGCCTCGGTTTGGGGGACAGGGGCACGACTAACTATGGCTACACCTTC. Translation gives CASSLGLGDRGTTNYGYTF.

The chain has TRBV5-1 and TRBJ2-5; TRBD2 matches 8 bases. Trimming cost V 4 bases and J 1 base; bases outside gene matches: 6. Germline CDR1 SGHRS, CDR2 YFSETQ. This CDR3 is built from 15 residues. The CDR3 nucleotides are TGCGCCAGCAGCCGTAGCGGGACCCGCCAAGAGACCCAGTACTTC. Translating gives CASSRSGTRQETQYF.

In nucleotides, the CDR3 is TGTGCCTGGAGTGTTGCTCCGCCCAGGGAAAGGGTTGAAGCTTTCTTT. Translated, it gives CAWSVAPPRERVEAFF. The V gene is TRBV30, the J gene TRBJ1-1; a weak D match, TRBD1 (5 bases). The CDR3 is 16 residues long. Germline-derived CDR1 and CDR2 are GTSNPN and SVGIG (reference sequence). V was pared by 0 bases and J by 7 bases, with 21 bases between.

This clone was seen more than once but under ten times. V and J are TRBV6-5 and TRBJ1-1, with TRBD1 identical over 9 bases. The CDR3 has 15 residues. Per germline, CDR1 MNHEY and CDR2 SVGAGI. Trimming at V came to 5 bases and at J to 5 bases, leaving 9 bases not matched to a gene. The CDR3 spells CASSSRQGVGTEAFF. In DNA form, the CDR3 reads TGTGCCAGCAGTAGTCGACAGGGGGTGGGGACTGAAGCTTTCTTT.

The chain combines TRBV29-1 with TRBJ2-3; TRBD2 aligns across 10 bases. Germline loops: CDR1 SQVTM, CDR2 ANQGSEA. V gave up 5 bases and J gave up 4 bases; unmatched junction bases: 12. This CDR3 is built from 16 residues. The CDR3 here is CSVSEAGGWLSDTQYF. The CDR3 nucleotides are TGCAGCGTTTCGGAAGCGGGAGGGTGGTTATCAGATACGCAGTATTTT.

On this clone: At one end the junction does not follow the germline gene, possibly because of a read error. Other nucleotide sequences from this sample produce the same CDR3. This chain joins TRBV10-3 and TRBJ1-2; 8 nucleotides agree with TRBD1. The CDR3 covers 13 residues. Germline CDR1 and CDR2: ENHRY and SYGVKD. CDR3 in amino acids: CAISSDRDYGYTF. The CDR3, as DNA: TGTGCCATCAGTTCGGACAGGGACTACGGCTACACCTTC.

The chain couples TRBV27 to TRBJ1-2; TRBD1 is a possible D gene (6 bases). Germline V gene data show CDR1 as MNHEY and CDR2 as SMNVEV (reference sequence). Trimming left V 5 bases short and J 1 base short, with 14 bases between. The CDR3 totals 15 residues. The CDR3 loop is CASSLGGALNYGYTF. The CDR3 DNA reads TGTGCCAGCAGTCTCGGGGGGGCGCTTAACTATGGCTACACCTTC.

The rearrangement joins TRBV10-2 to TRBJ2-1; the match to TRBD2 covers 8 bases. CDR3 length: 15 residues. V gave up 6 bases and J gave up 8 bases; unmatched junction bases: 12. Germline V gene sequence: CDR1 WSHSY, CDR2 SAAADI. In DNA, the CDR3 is TGCGCCAGCAGCCCCGAGCGGGGGCTTACACATGAGCAGTTCTTC. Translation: CASSPERGLTHEQFF.